The 15 T cell receptor beta chains below all came from one sample that was sequenced in a study of blood T cells in healthy people across ages. Next came a second PCR, run for roughly 6 to 11 cycles, which used a sample-barcoded 5' primer along with a J-beta primer mix. TCRdb fed the 5' RACE reads into MiXCR, producing one record per CDR3 protein. The table lists about 830,000 distinct CDR3 sequences, about three fifths of them singletons. The specimen sequenced was blood. Every receptor here comes from a man younger than 40 in good health.

The chain combines TRBV12-3 or TRBV12-4 with TRBJ1-1; D unclear. This CDR3 spans 12 amino acids. V gave up 3 bases and J gave up 6 bases, with 8 bases separating them. CDR3 in DNA: TGTGCCAGCAGTTTTGATCTTTCTGAAGCTTTCTTT. Translation: CASSFDLSEAFF.

The V and J genes are TRBV15 and TRBJ2-3; TRBD2 aligns across 9 bases. The junction had 9 bases not matched to a gene; V was cut back by 3 bases and J by 5 bases. CDR3 length: 16 amino acids. Per the germline V gene, CDR1 is LNHNV and CDR2 is YYDKDF (reference sequence). The CDR3 spells CATSRGVAGVGDTQYF. CDR3 DNA: TGTGCCACCAGCAGGGGGGTAGCGGGAGTCGGAGATACGCAGTATTTT.

Written as DNA, the CDR3 is TGTGCCAGCAGCGTAGGTCCGACGACGGATACGCAGTATTTT. Its translation: CASSVGPTTDTQYF. The chain employs TRBV9 and TRBJ2-3; D is ambiguous. The CDR3 consists of 14 residues. Deletions cut 0 bases from V and 6 bases from J, with 11 bases between. The germline gives CDR1 SGDLS, CDR2 YYNGEE.

This chain uses TRBV6-2 or TRBV6-3 with TRBJ2-7; D is unclear. The V gene lost 4 bases and the J gene lost 5 bases, with 18 bases spanning the gap. This CDR3 region has 15 residues. Germline V gene data show CDR1 as MNHEY and CDR2 as SVGEGT. The CDR3 nucleotides are TGTGCCAGCAGTTTAAACCAACAATTAGGCGACGAGCAGTACTTC. It is translated as CASSLNQQLGDEQYF.

The chain combines TRBV29-1 with TRBJ2-7; the D gene could be TRBD1 or TRBD2 (5 bases each). V was pared by 7 bases and J by 7 bases, with 17 bases between. There are 12 residues in the CDR3. Per germline, CDR1 SQVTM and CDR2 ANQGSEA. CDR3 sequence: CSAEKGTGEQYF. CDR3 DNA sequence: TGCAGCGCCGAAAAAGGGACGGGGGAGCAGTACTTC.

A single count supports this clonotype. The chain combines TRBV28 with TRBJ1-2; D may be TRBD1 (5 bases). Trimming left V 10 bases short and J 8 bases short, with 29 bases between. From germline, CDR1 is MDHEN and CDR2 SYDVKM. This CDR3 spans 16 amino acids. CDR3 sequence reads: CAIPGPNILQGEGYTF. The CDR3, as DNA: TGTGCCATACCGGGGCCGAACATTCTTCAGGGAGAGGGCTACACCTTC.

The chain joins TRBV30 to TRBJ2-7; TRBD1 aligns across 10 bases. The DNA end favors TRBJ2-5, so the J call may be wrong. CDR1 and CDR2 from the germline V gene are GTSNPN and SVGIG (reference sequence). The CDR3 consists of 15 residues. The CDR3 sequence is CAWSPPGQGFETQYF. CDR3 nucleotides: TGTGCCTGGAGTCCTCCGGGACAGGGGTTTGAGACCCAGTACTTC.

This chain joins TRBV7-8 and TRBJ1-5; no definite D call. The CDR3 sequence is 16 residues long. Looked up from germline, CDR1 is SGHVS and CDR2 is FQNEAQ. Trimming cost V 2 bases and J 0 bases, with 11 bases left between them. The CDR3 loop is CASSLWAVNSNQPQHF. Written as DNA, the CDR3 is TGTGCCAGCAGCTTATGGGCGGTAAATAGCAATCAGCCCCAGCATTTT.

The chain joins TRBV12-3 or TRBV12-4 to TRBJ2-4, with D perhaps TRBD2 (6 bases). This CDR3 is built from 17 residues. Trimming removed 3 bases at V and 0 bases at J, with 15 bases between. CDR3 nucleotides: TGTGCCAGCAGTTTTTATCGGAGGGAGATAGCCAAAAACATTCAGTACTTC. Its translation is CASSFYRREIAKNIQYF.

The sample holds a few counts of this clonotype. V is TRBV15 and J is TRBJ2-5, with D perhaps TRBD2 (5 bases). The germline V gene encodes CDR1 LNHNV and CDR2 YYDKDF (reference sequence). V lost 0 bases and J lost 6, with 29 bases in between. The CDR3 runs to 20 residues. The CDR3 bases are TGTGCCACCAGCAGAGATCACTGGGCAGTTGCGTCGTATAGCGACAAGACCCAGTACTTC. It yields the protein CATSRDHWAVASYSDKTQYF.

V is TRBV4-2 and J is TRBJ2-1; D is possibly TRBD2 (7 bases). Germline loops: CDR1 LGHNA, CDR2 YNFKEQ. The CDR3 sequence is 16 residues long. Trimming took 1 base from V and 5 from J, leaving 15 bases between them. The CDR3 sequence: CASSQVKGGDNNEQFF. The CDR3 DNA is TGTGCCAGCAGCCAAGTCAAAGGGGGGGACAACAATGAGCAGTTCTTC.

This clonotype was seen more than once but under ten times. J is TRBJ2-7 and V is TRBV5-5; no definite D call. With 0 bases removed from V and 3 bases from J, the gap between germline ends came to 7 bases. The length of the CDR3 is 13 residues. CDR1 SGHKS and CDR2 YYEKEE come from the germline V gene (reference sequence). The CDR3 reads CASSLDILYEQYF. The CDR3 DNA is TGTGCCAGCAGCTTGGACATTCTCTACGAGCAGTACTTC.

Many counts were recorded for this clonotype. The chain is built from TRBV4-2 and TRBJ2-1, with D hard to call. The V end lost 3 bases, the J end lost 7 bases, and 4 bases lay between the germline ends. The germline V gene has CDR1 LGHNA and CDR2 YNFKEQ. This CDR3 is built from 11 residues. CDR3: CASSQMNEQFF. Written as DNA, the CDR3 is TGTGCCAGCAGCCAGATGAATGAGCAGTTCTTC.

J is TRBJ2-3 and V is TRBV4-3; D is ambiguous. Germline V gene data show CDR1 as LGHNA and CDR2 as YSLEER. Trimming shortened V by 0 bases and J by 10 bases, and 17 bases separated the two germline ends. The CDR3 sequence is 15 residues long. In DNA, the CDR3 is TGCGCCAGCAGCCAAGATCCTATGAGAGCCCAGTCGCAGTATTTT. The encoded protein is CASSQDPMRAQSQYF.

This clonotype has only a few counts. CDR3 sequence: CASSLHSPLHF. The CDR3 bases are TGCGCCAGCAGCTTGCATTCACCCCTCCACTTT. The rearrangement links TRBV5-1 to TRBJ1-6; D unclear. This CDR3 region has 11 residues. Germline V CDR1 and CDR2: SGHRS, YFSETQ. The V gene lost 1 base and the J gene lost 8 bases, with 1 base spanning the gap. Combining the CDR3 with reference TRBV5-1 and TRBJ1-6 gives the whole variable domain KAGVTQTPRYLIKTRGQQVTLSCSPISGHRSVSWYQQTPGQGLQFLFEYFSETQRNKGNFPGRFSGRQFSNSRSEMNVSTLELGDSALYLCASSLHSPLHFGNGTRLTVT.